Sequencing of this TCR beta chain was carried out in a study of blood T cell repertoires in COVID-19. As for the study in general: Some COVID-19 samples were acute and others convalescent; all came from the United States, Italy and Spain. Nucleic acid was either cDNA or gDNA, and it came from T cells, B-cell-depleted T cells, or PBMCs.

In the source study's methods: Quantification of nucleated cells was approximated via reference gene primer amplification. TCRdb's copy holds only in-frame clones and misses some; the assay was immunoSEQ multiplex PCR. The V and J calls and clone size come from that table; D and trimming were worked out from the DNA. The sample consists of 150,000 to 200,000 clones, just over 90% of them appearing once. After removal of 3 bases from V and 10 bases from J, the junction contained 3 bases not matched to a gene. Germline assignment: CDR1 SGDLS and CDR2 YYNGEE. The CDR3 runs to 14 residues. J is TRBJ1-6 and V is TRBV9, with 11 bases lining up with TRBD1. The clonotype was recovered from a woman aged 55-69 years with COVID-19, enrolled during active disease. Sequenced sample: peripheral blood. The CDR3: CASSARDRGSPLHF. CDR3 DNA sequence: TGTGCCAGCAGCGCCCGGGACAGGGGGTCACCCCTCCACTTT.